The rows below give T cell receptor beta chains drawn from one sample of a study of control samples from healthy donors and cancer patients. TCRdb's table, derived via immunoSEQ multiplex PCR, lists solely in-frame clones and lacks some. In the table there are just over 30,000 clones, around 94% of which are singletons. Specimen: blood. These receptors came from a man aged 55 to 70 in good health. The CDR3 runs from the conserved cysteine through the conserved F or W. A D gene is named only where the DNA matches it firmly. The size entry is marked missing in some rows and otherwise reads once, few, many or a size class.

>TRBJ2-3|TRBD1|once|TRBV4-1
TGCGCCAGCAGCCAAGTCCCGAAAACAGGGGGAATCACAGATACGCAGTATTTT
CASSQVPKTGGITDTQYF
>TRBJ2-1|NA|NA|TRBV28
TGTGCCAGCAGTTCTCATCCAAACAATGAGCAGTTCTTC
CASSSHPNNEQFF
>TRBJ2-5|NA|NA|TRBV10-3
TGTGCCATCAGTCGGTCTAGCATCGAGACCCAGTACTTC
CAISRSSIETQYF
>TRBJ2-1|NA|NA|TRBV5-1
TGCGCCAGCAGCTTCCAGGGGAGTGGGAATGAGCAGTTCTTC
CASSFQGSGNEQFF
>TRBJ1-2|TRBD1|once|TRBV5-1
TGCGCCAGCAGCTCCCTGGCCGGGACAGCTGGCTACACCTTC
CASSSLAGTAGYTF
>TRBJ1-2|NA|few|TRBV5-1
TGCGCCAGCAGCCCGACCTCGCTCTATGGCTACACCTTC
CASSPTSLYGYTF
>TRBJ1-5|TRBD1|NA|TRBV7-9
TGTGCCAGCAGCACGGACAGGGGGGATAGCAATCAGCCCCAGCATTTT
CASSTDRGDSNQPQHF
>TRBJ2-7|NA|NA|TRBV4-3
TGCGCCAGCAGCCAACAGGTTATAACCTACGAGCAGTACTTC
CASSQQVITYEQYF
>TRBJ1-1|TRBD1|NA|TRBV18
TGTGCCAGCTCACCAAAGGACAGGGGAACTGAAGCTTTCTTT
CASSPKDRGTEAFF
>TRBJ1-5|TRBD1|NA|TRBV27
TGTGCCAGCAGTTTAAGTGCAGGGGGTCAGCCCCAGCATTTT
CASSLSAGGQPQHF
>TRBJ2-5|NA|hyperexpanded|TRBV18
TGTGCCAGCTCACTCCAGGGGGGACCACTCCAAGAGACCCAGTACTTC
CASSLQGGPLQETQYF
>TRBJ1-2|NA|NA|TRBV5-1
TGCGCCAGCAGAGCGCAGGGATCGGGAGGCTACACCTTC
CASRAQGSGGYTF
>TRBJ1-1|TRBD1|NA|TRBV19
TGTGCCAGTAGTATTGGACAGGGGAACACTGAAGCTTTCTTT
CASSIGQGNTEAFF
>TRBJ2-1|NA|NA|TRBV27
TGTGCCAGCAGTATCGGACGGGTTAATGAGCAGTTCTTC
CASSIGRVNEQFF
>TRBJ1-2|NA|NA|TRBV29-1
TGCAGCGTTGATAGGGAATTCTATGGCTACACCTTC
CSVDREFYGYTF
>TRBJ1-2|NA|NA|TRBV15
TGTGCCACCAGCACGGGCTATGGTGGCTACACCTTC
CATSTGYGGYTF
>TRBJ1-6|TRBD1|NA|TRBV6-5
TGTGCCAGCAGTAACGGACAGGGGACGAATTCACCCCTCCACTTT
CASSNGQGTNSPLHF
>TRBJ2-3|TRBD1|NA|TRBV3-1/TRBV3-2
TGTGCCAGCAGCGGAGGACAGGGCCCCACAGATACGCAGTATTTT
CASSGGQGPTDTQYF
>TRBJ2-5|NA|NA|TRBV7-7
TGTGCCAGCAGCTTAGGACAGCTGGAGACCCAGTACTTC
CASSLGQLETQYF
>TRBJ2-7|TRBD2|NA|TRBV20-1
TGCAGTGCTAGCGGGGGGGCCTCCCGTTTCTTC
CSASGGASRFF
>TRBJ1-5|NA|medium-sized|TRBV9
TGTGCCAGCAGCGTAGGTGGGGGCGGTCAGCCCCAGCATTTT
CASSVGGGGQPQHF
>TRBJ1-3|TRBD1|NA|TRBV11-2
TGTGCCAGCAGTTGGGACAGGGGGTCTCAGAACTCTGGAAACACCATATATTTT
CASSWDRGSQNSGNTIYF
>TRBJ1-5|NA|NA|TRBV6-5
TGTGCCAGCAGTTACTACGCCAAGCCAAATCAGCCCCAGCATTTT
CASSYYAKPNQPQHF
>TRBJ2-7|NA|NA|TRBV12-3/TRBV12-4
TGTGCCAGCAGTTTTGACTTGTACGAGCAGTACTTC
CASSFDLYEQYF
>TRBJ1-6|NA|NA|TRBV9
TGTGCCAGCAGCCAGCGGACGGCGAATAATTCACCCCTCCACTTT
CASSQRTANNSPLHF
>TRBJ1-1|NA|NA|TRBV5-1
TGCGCCAGCAGCTTGGTGGAGGGCTTTAACACTGAAGCTTTCTTT
CASSLVEGFNTEAFF
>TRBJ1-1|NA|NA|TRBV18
TGTGCCAGCTCACCAAATAACTCGCCCAACACTGAAGCTTTCTTT
CASSPNNSPNTEAFF
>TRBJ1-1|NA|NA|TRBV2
TGTGCCAGCTCCCTAATGAACACTGAAGCTTTCTTT
CASSLMNTEAFF
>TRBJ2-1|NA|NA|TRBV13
TGTGCCAGCAGCTCGACAGGAGGGTCCTACAATGAGCAGTTCTTC
CASSSTGGSYNEQFF
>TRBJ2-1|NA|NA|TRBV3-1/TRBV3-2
TGTGCCAGCAGCCAAGCTTATATTTCGGGTGAACAGGGTAAGAATGAGCAGTTCTTC
CASSQAYISGEQGKNEQFF
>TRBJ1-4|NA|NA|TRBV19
TGTGCCAGTAGTATAGGGTACAGGCCTGGCGAAAAACTGTTTTTT
CASSIGYRPGEKLFF
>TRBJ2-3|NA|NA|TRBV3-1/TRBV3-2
TGTGCCAGCCGTGACGGACGACTCACGCAGTATTTT
CASRDGRLTQYF
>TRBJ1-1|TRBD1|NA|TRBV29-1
TGCAGCGCACAGGGGCTGAACACTGAAGCTTTCTTT
CSAQGLNTEAFF
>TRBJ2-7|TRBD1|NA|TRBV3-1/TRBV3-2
TGTGCCAGCAGCCAAGATCCAGGACAGGGTATCGGGTCAGCTCGGCACGAGCAGTACTTC
CASSQDPGQGIGSARHEQYF
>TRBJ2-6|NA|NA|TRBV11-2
TGTGCCAGCAGCTTGGAAAGGTCTGGGGCCAACGTCCTGACTTTC
CASSLERSGANVLTF
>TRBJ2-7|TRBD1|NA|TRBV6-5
TGTGCCAGCAGAGCTCCGGGACAGACAACCTACGAGCAGTACTTC
CASRAPGQTTYEQYF
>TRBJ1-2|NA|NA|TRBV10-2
TGCGCCAGCAGTGCGGACCTCCTCGTGGCTAACTATGGCTACACCTTC
CASSADLLVANYGYTF
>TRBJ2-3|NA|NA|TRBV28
TGTGCCAGCAGTTTATTGGGCGCCGGGAGAGCTAGCACAGATACGCAGTATTTT
CASSLLGAGRASTDTQYF
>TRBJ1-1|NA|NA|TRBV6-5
TGTGCCAGCAGTTACGGCACTGAAGCTTTCTTT
CASSYGTEAFF
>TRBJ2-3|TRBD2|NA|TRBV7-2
TGTGCCAGCAGCTCCACCTATAGCGGGGGGGGTTCCTCAGATACGCAGTATTTT
CASSSTYSGGGSSDTQYF
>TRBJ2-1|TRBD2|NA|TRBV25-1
TGTGCCAGCAGTGAATGGGGAGGGAGCGGTGAGCAGTTCTTC
CASSEWGGSGEQFF
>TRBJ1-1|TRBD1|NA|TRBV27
TGTGCCAGCAGTTTCCTACAGGGGGCGGCTTTCTTT
CASSFLQGAAFF
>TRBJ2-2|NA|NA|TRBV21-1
TGTGCCAGCAGGAAATACAGCGGGGAGCTGTTTTTT
CASRKYSGELFF
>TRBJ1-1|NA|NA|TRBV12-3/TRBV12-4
TGTGCCAGCAGTTCAACAGGGAGGACTGAAGCTTTCTTT
CASSSTGRTEAFF
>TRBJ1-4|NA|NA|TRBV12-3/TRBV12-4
TGTGCCAGCCTAGCAGCGGGGGAAAAACTGTTTTTT
CASLAAGEKLFF
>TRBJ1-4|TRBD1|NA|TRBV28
TGTGCCAGCAGTATGGGACAGGGGATGGAAAAACTGTTTTTT
CASSMGQGMEKLFF
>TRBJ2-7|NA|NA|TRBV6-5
TGTGCCAGCAGTTTAAACCGAGCCTACGAGCAGTACTTC
CASSLNRAYEQYF
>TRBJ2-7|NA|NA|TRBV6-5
TGTGCCAGCAAAAAGATACAGGGGACTGGATACGAGCAGTACTTC
CASKKIQGTGYEQYF
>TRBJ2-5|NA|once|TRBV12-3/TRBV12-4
TGTGCCAGCAGTTACAGAAACCAAGAGACCCAGTACTTC
CASSYRNQETQYF
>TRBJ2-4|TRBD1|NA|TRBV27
TGTGCCAGCGTCCCAGGGGGCGCGAACATTCAGTACTTC
CASVPGGANIQYF
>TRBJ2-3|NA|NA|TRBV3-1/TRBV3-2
TGTGCCAGCAGCCTTGGGGGGGCAGGGAGAGGAACAGATACGCAGTATTTT
CASSLGGAGRGTDTQYF
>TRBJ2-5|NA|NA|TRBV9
TGTGCCAGCAGCGTAGCCAGGGGCGGCGAGACCCAGTACTTC
CASSVARGGETQYF
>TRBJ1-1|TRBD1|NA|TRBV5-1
TGCGCCAGCAGCTCCTGGACAGGCGTGAACACTGAAGCTTTCTTT
CASSSWTGVNTEAFF
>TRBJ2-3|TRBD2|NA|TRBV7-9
TGTGCCAGCAGCCCCTCTCCGGGGACTAGGAGAGATACGCAGTATTTT
CASSPSPGTRRDTQYF
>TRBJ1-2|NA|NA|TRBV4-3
TGCGCCAGCAGCCAAGATAGGTTACAGGACTATGGCTACACCTTC
CASSQDRLQDYGYTF
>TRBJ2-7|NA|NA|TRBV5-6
TGTGCCAGCCCAACAGGAACCTACGAGCAGTACTTC
CASPTGTYEQYF
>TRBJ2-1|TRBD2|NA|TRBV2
TGTGCCAGCAGTGAACTACTAGCGGAAGACAATGAGCAGTTCTTC
CASSELLAEDNEQFF